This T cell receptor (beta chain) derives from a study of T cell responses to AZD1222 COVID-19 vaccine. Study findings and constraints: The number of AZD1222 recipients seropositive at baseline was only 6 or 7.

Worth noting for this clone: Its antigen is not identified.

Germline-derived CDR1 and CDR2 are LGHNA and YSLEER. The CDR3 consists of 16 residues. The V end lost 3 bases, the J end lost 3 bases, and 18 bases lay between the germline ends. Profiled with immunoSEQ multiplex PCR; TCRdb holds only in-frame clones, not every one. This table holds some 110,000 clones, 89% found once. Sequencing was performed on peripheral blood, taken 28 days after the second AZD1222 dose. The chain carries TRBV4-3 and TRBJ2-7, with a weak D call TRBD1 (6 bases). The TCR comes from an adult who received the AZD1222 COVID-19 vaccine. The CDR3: CASSQVTGSRFYEQYF. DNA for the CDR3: TGCGCCAGCAGCCAGGTAACAGGGTCTCGTTTCTACGAGCAGTACTTC.